The 25 T cell receptor beta chains below all came from one sample that was sequenced in a study of blood T cell repertoires in COVID-19. TCRdb's copy holds only in-frame clones and misses some; the assay was immunoSEQ multiplex PCR. The top ten clones hold roughly 10% of a sample with about 140,000 clones, 75% to 90% of them seen once. The specimen was peripheral blood. The receptor source for this set is a man in his sixties with active or convalescent COVID-19.

The chain recombines TRBV30 with TRBJ2-2, with 7 bases matching TRBD2. This CDR3 comprises 14 residues. Germline V gene lookup returns CDR1 GTSNPN and CDR2 SVGIG (reference sequence). Losses at the gene ends were 2 bases for V and 5 bases for J; bases not matched to a gene: 5. CDR3 DNA sequence: TGTGCCTGGAGTCGTCTAGCGGCGACCGGGGAGCTGTTTTTT. Residues: CAWSRLAATGELFF.

The V call is TRBV5-1, the J call TRBJ1-3; TRBD1 matches at 7 bases. Germline V lookup: CDR1 SGHRS, CDR2 YFSETQ. J was trimmed by 4 bases and V by 0 bases; bases with no gene match: 7. The CDR3 loop spans 16 amino acids. CDR3 nucleotide sequence: TGCGCCAGCAGCTTGGCCGGGACAGTTCTGGGAAACACCATATATTTT. Amino acid sequence: CASSLAGTVLGNTIYF.

The chain combines TRBV7-2 with TRBJ2-1; D is perhaps TRBD2 (6 bases). Per germline, CDR1 SGHTA and CDR2 FQGNSA. Trimming shortened V by 7 bases and J by 7 bases, and 17 bases separated the two germline ends. The CDR3 totals 14 residues. CDR3 residues: CASNAGGAKNEQFF. The CDR3 DNA reads as TGTGCCAGCAATGCTGGCGGGGCGAAGAATGAGCAGTTCTTC.

The rearrangement uses TRBV4-3 and TRBJ2-7; unclear D gene. The V gene's germline CDR1 is LGHNA and CDR2 YSLEER. The CDR3 is made up of 13 amino acids. Trimming took off 3 bases at V and 5 bases at J, with 11 bases between the two ends. The CDR3 is CASSQALYNEQYF. CDR3 bases: TGCGCCAGCAGCCAGGCCCTTTATAACGAGCAGTACTTC.

V is TRBV4-1 and J is TRBJ1-5; D remains ambiguous. Germline V lookup: CDR1 MGHRA, CDR2 YSYEKL. This CDR3 region has 14 residues. Between the trimmed V and J ends, which lost 1 base and 9 bases, there was a span of 13 bases. The CDR3 nucleotides are TGCGCCAGCAGCCAAGGACTCGTGGTAGCGCCCCAGCATTTT. It specifies CASSQGLVVAPQHF.

The rearrangement links TRBV11-3 to TRBJ2-1, with D uncertain. The CDR3 extends over 14 amino acids. Per germline, CDR1 SGHNT and CDR2 YENEEA. The V end lost 0 bases, the J end lost 9 bases, and 12 bases lay between the germline ends. CDR3 in amino acids: CASSLDDSRTEQFF. The CDR3 bases are TGTGCCAGCAGCTTAGATGATAGCCGTACTGAGCAGTTCTTC.

This clone showed up just once. This rearrangement joins TRBV15 to TRBJ1-1, with D uncertain. The CDR3 consists of 13 residues. V gave up 3 bases and J gave up 3 bases, with 8 bases separating them. CDR1 is LNHNV, CDR2 YYDKDF, per germline (reference sequence). The CDR3 DNA is TGTGCCACCAGCAGTATGAGGGACACTGAAGCTTTCTTT. This codes for CATSSMRDTEAFF.

The chain recombines TRBV7-6 with TRBJ2-5; TRBD2 agrees at 11 bases. This CDR3 contains 15 residues. In germline, CDR1 is SGHVS, CDR2 FNYEAQ. V trimming: 4 bases; J trimming: 5 bases; junction bases outside the gene matches: 6. In DNA, the CDR3 is TGTGCCAGCAGCTCTAAAGGGACTAGCGGTGAGACCCAGTACTTC. This sequence encodes CASSSKGTSGETQYF.

The CDR3 loop is CAWSVSGRGNHQPQHF. The CDR3 coding sequence is TGTGCCTGGAGTGTATCGGGCAGGGGTAACCATCAGCCCCAGCATTTT. The chain couples TRBV30 to TRBJ1-5; TRBD1 is a possible D gene (6 bases). The germline V and J ends were trimmed by 0 bases and 5 bases, with 17 bases remaining between them. The germline gives CDR1 GTSNPN, CDR2 SVGIG (reference sequence). The CDR3 has 16 amino acids.

The chain carries TRBV2 and TRBJ1-5; D remains ambiguous. The CDR3 runs 13 residues. Trimming stripped 6 bases from V and 3 bases from J, with 9 bases between. CDR1 is SNHLY and CDR2 is FYNNEI in the germline V gene. This chain's CDR3 is CASRTRLNQPQHF. The CDR3, as DNA: TGTGCCAGCAGGACAAGGCTCAATCAGCCCCAGCATTTT.

The V call is TRBV27, the J call TRBJ2-3; TRBD1 matches 9 bases. The germline CDR1 and CDR2 sequences are MNHEY and SMNVEV (reference sequence). The CDR3 is 14 amino acids. V lost 8 bases, J lost 4 bases, and 7 bases stayed unmatched. The CDR3 spells CASALGQGPDTQYF. The CDR3 nucleotides are TGTGCCAGCGCTTTGGGACAGGGTCCAGATACGCAGTATTTT.

The gene calls are TRBV11-2 and TRBJ2-7; 8 bases match TRBD1. From germline, CDR1 is SGHAT and CDR2 FQNNGV. The CDR3 spans 15 residues. V was pared by 4 bases and J by 3 bases, with 8 bases of the junction left unmatched. The CDR3 loop is CASSSLGQAVYEQYF. The CDR3 DNA is TGTGCCAGCAGCTCATTGGGACAGGCCGTCTACGAGCAGTACTTC.

The rearrangement links TRBV27 to TRBJ2-7; 8 positions match TRBD2. Trimming removed 2 bases from V and 5 bases from J; junction bases left unmatched: 5. CDR1 and CDR2 from the germline V gene are MNHEY and SMNVEV (reference sequence). The CDR3 runs 14 residues. The CDR3 is CASSLAGGPNEQYF. DNA for the CDR3: TGTGCCAGCAGTTTAGCGGGAGGCCCCAACGAGCAGTACTTC.

The rearrangement joins TRBV6-5 to TRBJ1-1; 10 bases match TRBD1. Germline V gives CDR1 MNHEY, CDR2 SVGAGI. V trimming: 2 bases; J trimming: 3 bases; junction bases outside the gene matches: 0. This CDR3 has 14 amino acids. The CDR3 region has the DNA TGTGCCAGCAGTTACGGGACAGGGGACACTGAAGCTTTCTTT. It is translated as CASSYGTGDTEAFF.

The rearrangement links TRBV7-6 to TRBJ1-4; possible D gene TRBD1, 6 bases. Per germline, CDR1 SGHVS and CDR2 FNYEAQ. V was cut by 5 bases and J by 0 bases, with 13 bases left in between. This CDR3 has 16 amino acids. The CDR3 sequence is CASSLRDISTNEKLFF. The CDR3 coding sequence is TGTGCCAGCAGCCTAAGGGACATATCAACTAATGAAAAACTGTTTTTT.

V gene TRBV18 combines with J gene TRBJ2-5; perhaps TRBD1 as D (5 bases). The V gene lost 3 bases and the J gene lost 5 bases, with 16 bases spanning the gap. Germline V gives CDR1 KGHSH, CDR2 LQKENI. CDR3 size: 15 residues. The CDR3 nucleotides are TGTGCCAGCTCACCGTCGAAGGGGCCTGGGGAGACCCAGTACTTC. Protein sequence: CASSPSKGPGETQYF.

The V and J genes are TRBV18 and TRBJ2-1, with D perhaps matching TRBD2 (6 bases). Germline loops: CDR1 KGHSH, CDR2 LQKENI. The V gene lost 3 bases and the J gene lost 7 bases, with 10 bases spanning the gap. The CDR3 consists of 13 residues. The CDR3 sequence: CASSPTRENEQFF. The CDR3 DNA sequence: TGTGCCAGCTCACCGACTAGGGAAAATGAGCAGTTCTTC.

The chain combines TRBV9 with TRBJ2-3; the match to TRBD1 covers 9 bases. The CDR3 totals 15 residues. The germline gives CDR1 SGDLS, CDR2 YYNGEE. V lost 0 bases, J lost 5 bases, and 4 bases stayed unmatched. The CDR3 sequence: CASSVVGQGGDTQYF. The CDR3 DNA reads as TGTGCCAGCAGCGTAGTGGGACAGGGAGGAGATACGCAGTATTTT.

The rearrangement uses TRBV14 and TRBJ1-2; a possible D gene is TRBD1 (6 bases). CDR3 length: 12 amino acids. The V end was cut by 6 bases, the J end by 6 bases, with 11 bases between. In germline, CDR1 is SGHDN, CDR2 FVKESK. The CDR3 DNA is TGTGCCAGCAGTCACAGGGTACATGGCTACACCTTC. As protein: CASSHRVHGYTF. Together with reference TRBV14 and TRBJ1-2, the CDR3 gives the full variable domain: EAGVTQFPSHSVIEKGQTVTLRCDPISGHDNLYWYRRVMGKEIKFLLHFVKESKQDESGMPNNRFLAERTGGTYSTLKVQPAELEDSGVYFCASSHRVHGYTFGSGTRLTVV.

V gene TRBV24-1 combines with J gene TRBJ2-3, with 12 bases that match TRBD2. The CDR3 covers 16 residues. The V gene end was trimmed by 4 bases and the J gene end by 4 bases; junction bases not matched to a gene: 5. Looked up from germline, CDR1 is KGHDR and CDR2 is SFDVKD. The CDR3 DNA sequence: TGTGCCACCAGTGACAGACTAGCGGGAGTGCCAGATACGCAGTATTTT. The encoded protein is CATSDRLAGVPDTQYF.

V and J are TRBV12-5 and TRBJ1-6, with D unclear. The V end was cut by 6 bases, the J end by 13 bases, with 7 bases between. The CDR3 is 10 amino acids. Germline lookup yields CDR1 LGHNT and CDR2 FRNRAP. DNA of the CDR3: TGTGCTAGTGGACTATTCCCCCTCCACTTT. Translation: CASGLFPLHF.

This clone has a single count. The V call is TRBV12-3 or TRBV12-4, the J call TRBJ2-3, with D possibly being TRBD2 (7 bases). The CDR3 is 13 amino acids. Deletions cut 10 bases from V and 5 bases from J, with 16 bases between. The CDR3 loop reads CATRGAWGDTQYF. CDR3 bases: TGTGCCACCCGGGGGGCGTGGGGAGATACGCAGTATTTT.

This clone was observed a few times. This CDR3 is also generated by other DNA sequences in the sample. V and J are TRBV11-2 and TRBJ2-7; 7 positions agree with TRBD2. From germline, CDR1 is SGHAT and CDR2 FQNNGV. This CDR3 region has 15 residues. Unmatched junction bases numbered 7, after V lost 1 base and J lost 4 bases. The CDR3 bases are TGTGCCAGCAGCTTAGGGGCTAGCGGAACTTACGAGCAGTACTTC. Translation: CASSLGASGTYEQYF.

This clone was found a few times. The chain is built from TRBV11-2 and TRBJ2-3; 9 bases match TRBD2. Losses at the gene ends were 2 bases for V and 5 bases for J; bases not matched to a gene: 8. The CDR3 extends over 16 amino acids. CDR1 is SGHAT and CDR2 is FQNNGV in the germline V gene. CDR3 protein: CASSLLSGSLGDTQYF. The CDR3 DNA follows: TGTGCCAGCAGCTTACTTAGCGGGAGCTTAGGAGATACGCAGTATTTT. Based on the CDR3 plus reference TRBV11-2 and TRBJ2-3, the full variable domain is EAGVAQSPRYKIIEKRQSVAFWCNPISGHATLYWYQQILGQGPKLLIQFQNNGVVDDSQLPKDRFSAERLKGVDSTLKIQPAKLEDSAVYLCASSLLSGSLGDTQYFGPGTRLTVL.

This chain links TRBV29-1 with TRBJ1-1; no clear D. Deletions cut 4 bases from V and 4 bases from J, with 13 bases between. The germline gives CDR1 SQVTM, CDR2 ANQGSEA. CDR3 length equals 13 residues. The CDR3 loop is CSVVKDLTTEAFF. DNA of the CDR3: TGCAGCGTTGTTAAGGACTTAACCACTGAAGCTTTCTTT.